The sample holds many counts of the clone carrying this T cell receptor beta chain. From germline, CDR1 is SGHTA and CDR2 FQGNSA. The junction had 3 bases not matched to a gene; V was cut back by 4 bases and J by 10 bases. This CDR3 region has 11 residues. In TCRdb, the 5' RACE reads were re-called with MiXCR into one record per CDR3 protein. In the table there are more than 250,000 distinct CDR3 sequences, over 15% of which are singletons. The data were obtained in a study of T-cell memory formation after mild COVID-19. Sequencing was performed on PBMCs or a T cell subset sorted from them (not recorded which). This rearrangement joins TRBV7-2 to TRBJ1-2, with TRBD1 matching over 7 bases. This receptor was taken from a man between 18 and 35 years old who had mild COVID-19 (a few samples of this study predate the infection). Cell type and time point are not known. Written as DNA, the CDR3 is TGTGCCAGCAGCTCCACAGGGGTCTACACCTTC. It yields the protein CASSSTGVYTF.